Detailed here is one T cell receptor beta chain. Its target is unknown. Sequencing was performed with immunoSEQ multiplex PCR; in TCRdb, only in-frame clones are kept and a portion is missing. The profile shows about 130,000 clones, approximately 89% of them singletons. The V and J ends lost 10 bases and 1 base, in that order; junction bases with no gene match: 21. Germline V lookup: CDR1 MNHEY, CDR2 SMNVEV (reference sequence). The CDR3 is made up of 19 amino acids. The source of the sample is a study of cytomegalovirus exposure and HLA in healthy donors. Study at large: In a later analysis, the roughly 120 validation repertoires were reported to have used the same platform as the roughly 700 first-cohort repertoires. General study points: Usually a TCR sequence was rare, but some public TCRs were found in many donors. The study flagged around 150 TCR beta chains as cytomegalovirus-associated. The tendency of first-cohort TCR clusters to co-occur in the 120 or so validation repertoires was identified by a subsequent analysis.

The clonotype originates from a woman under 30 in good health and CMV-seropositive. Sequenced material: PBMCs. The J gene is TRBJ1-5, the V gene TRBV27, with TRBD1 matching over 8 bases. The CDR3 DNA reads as TGTGCCATCCGCGGGTGGGACAGGCCTTTTAATTTCAGCAATCAGCCCCAGCATTTT. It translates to CAIRGWDRPFNFSNQPQHF.